The following is a TCR beta chain sequence with its context. Its antigen is not known. V shed 5 bases, J shed 4 bases, and the junction held 13 bases outside the gene matches. The CDR3 spans 16 residues. CDR1 SGHAT and CDR2 FQNNGV come from the germline V gene. These data belong to a study of T cell clones after liver transplantation. Whole-study context: Post-transplant blood was tracked for graft-donor-reactive T cell clones identified in a pre-transplant mixed lymphocyte reaction. Draws occurred before transplant, before withdrawal, and after complete or failed withdrawal. Tolerant meant at least one year fully off immunosuppression without liver enzymes above twice normal.

Study-level points and caveats: Post-transplant, graft-donor-reactive CD4 TCRbeta sequences in blood dropped significantly in most of the 8 subjects.

Only in-frame clones appear in the TCRdb table, and some are missing; sequencing was by immunoSEQ multiplex PCR. This sample yields about 78,000 clones, of which 80% are seen a single time; about 0.6% belongs to the top ten. The sequencing here drew on CD4+ T cells from blood, taken before liver transplant. The chain joins TRBV11-2 to TRBJ1-2; 7 bases agree with TRBD1. This receptor was obtained from a human donor who received a liver transplant. CDR3 DNA: TGTGCCAGCAGCCGACCGGGACAGTCCTTCCTCTATGGCTACACCTTC. This translates into CASSRPGQSFLYGYTF.